This entry lists 32 T cell receptor beta chains sequenced from one sample in a study of blood T cell repertoires in COVID-19. Clones were read by immunoSEQ multiplex PCR, and TCRdb kept only the in-frame ones, dropping some. Seen here are about 120,000 clones, 70% to 80% observed once, and the top ten hold under 10%. Sequencing was done on a sample of peripheral blood. These receptors originate from a woman in her sixties with acute or convalescent COVID-19.

The chain combines TRBV9 with TRBJ2-5; D may be TRBD2 (6 bases). The CDR3 consists of 14 residues. Germline V gene data show CDR1 as SGDLS and CDR2 as YYNGEE. V lost 1 base, J lost 5 bases, and 12 bases lay in between. In nucleotides, the CDR3 is TGTGCCAGCAGCGTATCACAAGGGAGGGAGACCCAGTACTTC. Amino acid sequence: CASSVSQGRETQYF.

V usage is TRBV11-3 and J usage is TRBJ2-2; maybe TRBD1 (5 bases). Between the trimmed V and J ends, which lost 1 base and 4 bases, there was a span of 10 bases. The germline V gene encodes CDR1 SGHNT and CDR2 YENEEA. This CDR3 is 15 amino acids long. The CDR3 sequence: CASSLGGSPTGELFF. The DNA for the CDR3 is TGTGCCAGCAGCTTAGGGGGCAGCCCCACCGGGGAGCTGTTTTTT.

V usage is TRBV15 and J usage is TRBJ1-2; 7 bases align to TRBD1. CDR3 size: 15 residues. Trimming removed 5 bases from V and 2 bases from J; junction bases left unmatched: 8. Germline lookup yields CDR1 LNHNV and CDR2 YYDKDF (reference sequence). CDR3 sequence reads: CATSFPGQWNYGYTF. The CDR3 coding sequence is TGTGCCACCAGCTTTCCGGGACAGTGGAACTATGGCTACACCTTC.

This rearrangement joins TRBV7-9 to TRBJ1-2; D unclear. The CDR3 has 13 residues. With 1 base removed from V and 6 bases from J, the gap between germline ends came to 9 bases. The germline CDR1 and CDR2 sequences are SEHNR and FQNEAQ (reference sequence). CDR3 region: CASSLGGGDGYTF. The CDR3 DNA sequence: TGTGCCAGCAGCTTAGGTGGCGGGGATGGCTACACCTTC. Full variable domain (remainder filled in from reference TRBV7-9 and TRBJ1-2): DTGVSQNPRHKITKRGQNVTFRCDPISEHNRLYWYRQTLGQGPEFLTYFQNEAQLEKSRLLSDRFSAERPKGSFSTLEIQRTEQGDSAMYLCASSLGGGDGYTFGSGTRLTVV.

The chain uses TRBV6-5 and TRBJ1-1; TRBD1 is a possible D gene (5 bases). Germline V gene lookup returns CDR1 MNHEY and CDR2 SVGAGI. This CDR3 is built from 13 residues. Trimming removed 8 bases from V and 4 bases from J, with 14 bases in between. CDR3 nucleotide sequence: TGTGCCAGCTCTACTGGGGGGGGCACTGAAGCTTTCTTT. It codes for CASSTGGGTEAFF.

This sequence joins TRBV18 and TRBJ1-2, with 12 nucleotides matching TRBD1. Losses at the gene ends were 4 bases for V and 8 bases for J; bases not matched to a gene: 5. The CDR3 spans 14 residues. Per the germline V gene, CDR1 is KGHSH and CDR2 is LQKENI. CDR3 nucleotides: TGTGCCAGCTCACTGGGACAGGGGGCTAGCGGCTACACCTTC. It codes for CASSLGQGASGYTF.

The DNA for the CDR3 is TGTGCCAGCAGTCTCAGGACAGGGAACACTGAAGCTTTCTTT. It codes for CASSLRTGNTEAFF. The rearrangement joins TRBV28 to TRBJ1-1; 7 bases are shared with TRBD1. The V and J ends lost 5 bases and 1 base, in that order; junction bases with no gene match: 4. Per germline, CDR1 MDHEN and CDR2 SYDVKM. CDR3 length: 14 residues. The full variable domain, completed using reference TRBV28 and TRBJ1-1, is DVKVTQSSRYLVKRTGEKVFLECVQDMDHENMFWYRQDPGLGLRLIYFSYDVKMKEKGDIPEGYSVSREKKERFSLILESASTNQTSMYLCASSLRTGNTEAFFGQGTRLTVV.

In its sample, this clone was seen a few times. V is TRBV5-1 and J is TRBJ2-7, with 12 bases lining up with TRBD2. This CDR3 is 15 amino acids long. Losses at the gene ends were 1 base for V and 7 bases for J; bases not matched to a gene: 6. Germline lookup yields CDR1 SGHRS and CDR2 YFSETQ. The chain's CDR3 is CASSLLTSGGREQYF. The CDR3 DNA is TGCGCCAGCAGCTTGCTTACTAGCGGGGGGAGAGAGCAGTACTTC.

The chain joins TRBV9 to TRBJ1-5, with D possibly TRBD1 on 6 matching bases. V lost 0 bases, J lost 7 bases, and 11 bases lay in between. The V gene's germline CDR1 is SGDLS and CDR2 YYNGEE. This CDR3 is 14 amino acids long. This chain's CDR3 is CASSVGGLGQPQHF. The DNA for the CDR3 is TGTGCCAGCAGCGTAGGGGGGCTAGGACAGCCCCAGCATTTT.

The chain uses TRBV2 and TRBJ2-5; the D gene is possibly TRBD1 (6 bases). This CDR3 contains 12 residues. Deletions cut 6 bases from V and 2 bases from J, with 7 bases between. Germline CDR1 and CDR2: SNHLY and FYNNEI. CDR3 in amino acids: CASRQGQETQYF. CDR3 sequence (DNA): TGTGCCAGCAGACAGGGACAAGAGACCCAGTACTTC. The variable domain in full, completed from reference TRBV2 and TRBJ2-5, reads EPEVTQTPSHQVTQMGQEVILRCVPISNHLYFYWYRQILGQKVEFLVSFYNNEISEKSEIFDDQFSVERPDGSNFTLKIRSTKLEDSAMYFCASRQGQETQYFGPGTRLLVL.

This clone was seen just once. This chain connects TRBV18 to TRBJ1-6; D is uncertain. CDR3 length: 15 amino acids. CDR1 KGHSH and CDR2 LQKENI come from the germline V gene. V dropped 6 bases and J dropped 3 bases, with 12 bases sitting between them. CDR3 sequence: CASSLSEDYNSPLHF. The CDR3 nucleotides read TGTGCCAGCTCCCTAAGTGAGGACTATAATTCACCCCTCCACTTT.

The chain uses TRBV27 and TRBJ1-1, with a possible D match to TRBD1 (5 bases). Germline CDR1 and CDR2: MNHEY and SMNVEV (reference sequence). The CDR3 sequence is 15 residues long. Trimming shortened V by 5 bases and J by 4 bases, and 17 bases separated the two germline ends. CDR3 loop: CASSAAGRWSTEAFF. CDR3 coding DNA: TGTGCCAGCAGTGCGGCGGGGCGTTGGAGCACTGAAGCTTTCTTT.

The rearrangement uses TRBV5-1 and TRBJ2-2, with a possible D match to TRBD1 (5 bases). Germline V gene data show CDR1 as SGHRS and CDR2 as YFSETQ. This CDR3 has 16 residues. V was trimmed by 0 bases and J by 6 bases, leaving 15 bases between them. The CDR3 DNA sequence: TGCGCCAGCAGCTTGGTCGGACAATTTAAAGCCGGGGAGCTGTTTTTT. This codes for CASSLVGQFKAGELFF.

The chain combines TRBV5-4 with TRBJ1-5; possibly TRBD1 for D (5 bases). Germline lookup yields CDR1 SGHNT and CDR2 YYREEE (reference sequence). This CDR3 contains 15 residues. V shed 0 bases and J shed 7 bases, with 14 bases lying between them. The CDR3 DNA sequence: TGTGCCAGCAGCTTGGGTGGTTCAGGGCACCAGCCCCAGCATTTT. Residues: CASSLGGSGHQPQHF.

V and J are TRBV5-5 and TRBJ1-1; no definite D call. The ends were cut back, 4 bases at V and 0 bases at J, with 10 bases in the middle. The CDR3 is made up of 14 amino acids. Germline V gene sequence: CDR1 SGHKS, CDR2 YYEKEE (reference sequence). CDR3 protein: CASSAEVVNTEAFF. The CDR3 bases are TGTGCCAGCAGCGCGGAGGTCGTGAACACTGAAGCTTTCTTT.

This clone was seen only once. V is TRBV7-9 and J is TRBJ1-1; TRBD1 matches at 7 bases. This CDR3 has 16 residues. The V gene's germline CDR1 is SEHNR and CDR2 FQNEAQ (reference sequence). V lost 3 bases, J lost 4 bases, and 11 bases stayed unmatched. For the CDR3, the DNA is TGTGCCAGCAGCTTCCGACAGGGTACGGGGAGCACTGAAGCTTTCTTT. Encoded protein: CASSFRQGTGSTEAFF.

V gene TRBV19 combines with J gene TRBJ1-5, with 8 bases aligning to TRBD1. J gave up 6 bases and V 1 base, and 8 bases lay outside the gene matches. Germline values: CDR1 LNHDA, CDR2 SQIVND (reference sequence). The length of the CDR3 is 16 residues. The CDR3 protein is CASSIGPTGEGQPQHF. In DNA form, the CDR3 reads TGTGCCAGTAGTATAGGCCCGACAGGGGAGGGTCAGCCCCAGCATTTT. Variable domain in full (rest from reference TRBV19 and TRBJ1-5): DGGITQSPKYLFRKEGQNVTLSCEQNLNHDAMYWYRQDPGQGLRLIYYSQIVNDFQKGDIAEGYSVSREKKESFPLTVTSAQKNPTAFYLCASSIGPTGEGQPQHFGDGTRLSIL.

The V gene is TRBV28, the J gene TRBJ2-3, with D hard to call. CDR1 and CDR2 (germline): MDHEN, SYDVKM. The CDR3 length is 16 residues. The germline V and J ends were trimmed by 4 bases and 1 base, with 15 bases remaining between them. CDR3: CASSSEVLAGTDTQYF. As DNA, the CDR3 is TGTGCCAGCAGTTCCGAGGTACTGGCAGGCACAGATACGCAGTATTTT.

In this sample, this clone turned up once. The chain is built from TRBV2 and TRBJ2-1, with unresolved D. Germline V gives CDR1 SNHLY, CDR2 FYNNEI. The ends were cut back, 4 bases at V and 0 bases at J, with 10 bases in the middle. CDR3 length equals 15 residues. The CDR3 DNA sequence: TGTGCCAGCAGTGGTGGAGTACGCTCCTACAATGAGCAGTTCTTC. This gives the protein CASSGGVRSYNEQFF.

The chain uses TRBV30 and TRBJ2-5, with D unresolved. The CDR3 runs 13 residues. In germline, CDR1 is GTSNPN, CDR2 SVGIG (reference sequence). Between the trimmed V and J ends, which lost 3 bases and 3 bases, there was a span of 11 bases. The CDR3: CAWRQLSKETQYF. CDR3 DNA: TGTGCCTGGAGACAACTTAGCAAAGAGACCCAGTACTTC.

The chain recombines TRBV7-9 with TRBJ2-7, with a tentative D call TRBD1 (5 bases). The V and J ends lost 0 bases and 3 bases respectively, with 9 bases between them. CDR1 and CDR2 (germline): SEHNR, FQNEAQ (reference sequence). There are 14 residues in the CDR3. This CDR3 is CASSLATVFYEQYF. CDR3 nucleotides: TGTGCCAGCAGCTTAGCGACAGTTTTCTACGAGCAGTACTTC. The entire variable domain, with the rest obtained from reference TRBV7-9 and TRBJ2-7, is as follows: DTGVSQNPRHKITKRGQNVTFRCDPISEHNRLYWYRQTLGQGPEFLTYFQNEAQLEKSRLLSDRFSAERPKGSFSTLEIQRTEQGDSAMYLCASSLATVFYEQYFGPGTRLTVT.

This clone occurred once. The CDR3 reads CASSTGAPRSGANVLTF. CDR3 coding DNA: TGTGCCAGCTCAACAGGGGCCCCCCGCTCTGGGGCCAACGTCCTGACTTTC. The chain combines TRBV18 with TRBJ2-6, with TRBD1 matching over 7 bases. J lost 0 bases, V lost 5 bases, and 7 bases had no gene match. CDR3 size: 17 residues. In germline, CDR1 is KGHSH, CDR2 LQKENI.

V is TRBV2 and J is TRBJ1-2; tentative D call: TRBD1 (6 bases). The V end lost 7 bases, the J end lost 4 bases, and 13 bases lay between the germline ends. Germline CDR1 reads SNHLY; CDR2 reads FYNNEI. The CDR3 is made up of 13 amino acids. In nucleotides, the CDR3 is TGTGCCAGCAACGCCGGGACACCCTATGGCTACACCTTC. Translation: CASNAGTPYGYTF.

The chain is built from TRBV5-1 and TRBJ1-2; 11 nucleotides agree with TRBD1. V shed 3 bases, J shed 8 bases, and the junction held 6 bases outside the gene matches. Germline V gives CDR1 SGHRS, CDR2 YFSETQ. The CDR3 runs 14 residues. CDR3 sequence reads: CASSSAGQGEGYTF. The CDR3 bases are TGCGCCAGCAGCTCGGCGGGACAGGGGGAGGGCTACACCTTC.

The genes are TRBV29-1 and TRBJ1-2; D is uncertain. V lost 5 bases and J 4 bases, leaving 20 bases between the germline ends. Germline V gene sequence: CDR1 SQVTM, CDR2 ANQGSEA. The CDR3 extends over 15 amino acids. This CDR3 reads CSVSLSTTEGYGYTF. In DNA form, the CDR3 reads TGCAGCGTTTCCCTATCCACGACCGAGGGCTATGGCTACACCTTC.

The chain joins TRBV12-5 to TRBJ2-5, with TRBD2 matching 14 bases. Germline loops: CDR1 LGHNT, CDR2 FRNRAP. The V gene end was trimmed by 5 bases and the J gene end by 1 base; junction bases not matched to a gene: 12. The CDR3 runs 19 residues. The CDR3 sequence is CASGINGLAGGPIQETQYF. In nucleotides, the CDR3 is TGTGCTAGTGGTATTAACGGACTAGCGGGGGGCCCGATCCAAGAGACCCAGTACTTC. The variable domain in full, completed from reference TRBV12-5 and TRBJ2-5, reads DARVTQTPRHKVTEMGQEVTMRCQPILGHNTVFWYRQTMMQGLELLAYFRNRAPLDDSGMPKDRFSAEMPDATLATLKIQPSEPRDSAVYFCASGINGLAGGPIQETQYFGPGTRLLVL.

The V gene is TRBV6-5, the J gene TRBJ2-7, with 7 bases that match TRBD1. This CDR3 comprises 16 residues. After removal of 1 base from V and 2 bases from J, the junction contained 8 bases not matched to a gene. The germline V gene encodes CDR1 MNHEY and CDR2 SVGAGI. CDR3 sequence (DNA): TGTGCCAGCAGTTACTGTGGACAGGTCCTACCCTACGAGCAGTACTTC. Its protein product is CASSYCGQVLPYEQYF.

V usage is TRBV5-8 and J usage is TRBJ2-1; 8 nucleotides agree with TRBD2. CDR1 and CDR2 from the germline V gene are SGHTS and YDEGEE. J was trimmed by 5 bases and V by 5 bases; bases with no gene match: 9. This CDR3 is built from 15 residues. This CDR3 is CASRSGTRIDNEQFF. The CDR3 DNA reads TGTGCCAGCAGATCCGGGACTAGGATTGACAATGAGCAGTTCTTC.

The chain couples TRBV20-1 to TRBJ2-2; maybe TRBD1 (6 bases). CDR1 and CDR2 from the germline V gene are DFQATT and SNEGSKA (reference sequence). CDR3 length: 13 residues. The V and J ends lost 3 bases and 5 bases respectively, with 10 bases between them. The CDR3 reads CSASKQGTGELFF. The CDR3, as DNA: TGCAGTGCTAGTAAACAGGGAACCGGGGAGCTGTTTTTT.

The rearrangement links TRBV30 to TRBJ1-5, with D unclear. Germline V gene sequence: CDR1 GTSNPN, CDR2 SVGIG (reference sequence). The CDR3 is 14 amino acids. V lost 1 base and J 5 bases, leaving 12 bases between the germline ends. The CDR3 DNA sequence: TGTGCCTGGAGTGGGGCAACTCTGGATCAGCCCCAGCATTTT. This sequence encodes CAWSGATLDQPQHF.

The V gene is TRBV9, the J gene TRBJ1-4; 9 bases are shared with TRBD1. J lost 6 bases, V lost 3 bases, and 6 bases had no gene match. The CDR3 loop spans 15 amino acids. Germline V gives CDR1 SGDLS, CDR2 YYNGEE. CDR3 residues: CASSGEGTGHEKLFF. CDR3 bases: TGTGCCAGCAGCGGAGAGGGGACAGGGCATGAAAAACTGTTTTTT.

Comments on this clone: This specimen includes other DNA sequences encoding the same CDR3. This chain joins TRBV3-1 (or the pseudogene TRBV3-2) and TRBJ2-3, with a weak D call TRBD1 (6 bases). This CDR3 spans 14 amino acids. The V gene's germline CDR1 is LGHDT and CDR2 YNNKEL (reference sequence). V was cut by 1 base and J by 12 bases, with 17 bases left in between. CDR3 sequence (DNA): TGTGCCAGCAGCCAAGGGCAGGGGCCGGCTACACAGTATTTT. Translation: CASSQGQGPATQYF.